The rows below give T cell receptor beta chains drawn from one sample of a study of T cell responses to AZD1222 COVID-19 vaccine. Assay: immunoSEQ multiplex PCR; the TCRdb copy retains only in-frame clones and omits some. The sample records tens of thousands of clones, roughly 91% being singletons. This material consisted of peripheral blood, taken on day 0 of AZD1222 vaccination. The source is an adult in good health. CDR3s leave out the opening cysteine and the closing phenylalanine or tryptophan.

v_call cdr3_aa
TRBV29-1 SVDQDSSTEAF
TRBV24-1 ATSEWGASTDTQY
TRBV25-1 ASSLSEKLF
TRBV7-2 ASGTGLGPYGYT
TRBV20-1 SASPTPNTEAF
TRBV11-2 ASSPESSYEQY
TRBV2 ASSPGGVSTDTQY
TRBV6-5 ASSTMGRAGEKLF
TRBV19 ASSPQPGAGGYT
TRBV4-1 ASSQGDSSGNTIY
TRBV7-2 ASSAGTATNSPLH
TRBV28 ASSSYLGLNTEAF
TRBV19 ASNRGGTSSPDTQY
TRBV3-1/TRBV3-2 ASSQPGTATHGYT